This T cell receptor beta chain emerged from a study of T-cell memory formation after mild COVID-19. Overall study findings and caveats: Still unconfirmed is whether the second-wave clones peaking on day 37 recognized SARS-CoV-2. Day 15 to 85 contractors were CD4/CD8 balanced; later expanders leaned CD4+. For contracting clones, CD4+ ones sat mainly in CM and EM, CD8+ in EMRA.

5'RACE with constant-segment primers built TCRalpha and TCRbeta cDNA libraries with UMIs. TCRdb re-called the 5' RACE reads with MiXCR, one entry per CDR3 protein. There are under 700,000 distinct CDR3 sequences in the sample; roughly 22% occur only once, and under 15% lies in the top ten. This clonotype was counted between two and nine times. What it recognizes is unknown. V dropped 6 bases and J dropped 9 bases, with 14 bases sitting between them. Germline CDR1 reads SGHTA; CDR2 reads FQGNSA. The CDR3 contains 12 residues. The TCR comes from an adult woman who had mild COVID-19 (a few samples of this study predate the infection). Cell type and time point are not known. This chain links TRBV7-2 with TRBJ1-2; D remains unclear. The source material was PBMCs or a T cell subset sorted from them (not recorded which). CDR3 sequence: CASRPDIRRYTF. CDR3 nucleotide sequence: TGTGCCAGCAGGCCAGACATTCGGCGCTACACCTTC.